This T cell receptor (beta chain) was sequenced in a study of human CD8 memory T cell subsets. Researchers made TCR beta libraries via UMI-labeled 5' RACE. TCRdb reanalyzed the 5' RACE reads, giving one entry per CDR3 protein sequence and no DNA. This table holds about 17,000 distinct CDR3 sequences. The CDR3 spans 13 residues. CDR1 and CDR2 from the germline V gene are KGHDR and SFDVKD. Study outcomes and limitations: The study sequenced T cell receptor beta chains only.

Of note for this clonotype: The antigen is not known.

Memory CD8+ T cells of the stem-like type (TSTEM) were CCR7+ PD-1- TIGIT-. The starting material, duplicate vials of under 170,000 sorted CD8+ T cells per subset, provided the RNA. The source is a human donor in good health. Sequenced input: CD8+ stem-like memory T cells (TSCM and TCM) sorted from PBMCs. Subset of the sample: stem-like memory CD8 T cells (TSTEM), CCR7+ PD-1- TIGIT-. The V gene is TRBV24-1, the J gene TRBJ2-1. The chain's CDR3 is CATMGSSYNEQFF.